One and the same sample provided the 6 T cell receptor beta chains below, sequenced in a study of cytomegalovirus exposure and HLA in healthy donors. A multiplex PCR was run with 60 Vbeta primers and 13 Jbeta primers. The method was immunoSEQ multiplex PCR; TCRdb's version includes in-frame clones alone and lacks a portion of them. Here the sample spans 130,000 or so clones, roughly 8.3% being singletons. The sequencing sample was made of PBMCs. The receptors originated from a man aged 35 to 55 in good health and CMV-seronegative.

The J gene is TRBJ2-1, the V gene TRBV7-9; 8 nucleotides align to TRBD1. The CDR3 is 17 residues long. Germline V gene lookup returns CDR1 SEHNR and CDR2 FQNEAQ (reference sequence). The ends lost 1 base at V and 4 bases at J; junction bases unmatched: 9. The CDR3, as DNA: TGTGCCAGCAGCTTAGAAAGCGGCAGGGGGCGGTACAATGAGCAGTTCTTC. Translation: CASSLESGRGRYNEQFF.

This clone was counted a few times. V is TRBV6-5 and J is TRBJ1-6; possible D gene TRBD1, 6 bases. Looked up from germline, CDR1 is MNHEY and CDR2 is SVGAGI. The CDR3 runs to 16 residues. V was cut by 2 bases and J by 1 base, with 9 bases left in between. The CDR3: CASSYGQGSYNSPLHF. In DNA, the CDR3 is TGTGCCAGCAGTTACGGCCAGGGGTCCTATAATTCACCCCTCCACTTT.

The chain joins TRBV6-6 to TRBJ1-3; 7 bases align to TRBD1. Germline V gene lookup returns CDR1 MNHNY and CDR2 SVGAGI (reference sequence). V lost 6 bases, J lost 0 bases, and 5 bases stayed unmatched. The CDR3 is 15 amino acids. The chain's CDR3 is CASSSSGGSGNTIYF. As DNA, the CDR3 is TGTGCCAGCAGCTCTTCAGGGGGCTCTGGAAACACCATATATTTT.

The sample holds a few counts of this clone. This chain connects TRBV7-2 to TRBJ1-2, with D maybe TRBD1 (6 bases). Trimming shortened V by 5 bases and J by 3 bases, and 16 bases separated the two germline ends. The CDR3 loop spans 15 amino acids. Per germline, CDR1 SGHTA and CDR2 FQGNSA. CDR3 DNA: TGTGCCAGCAGCACCCCAGGGGATCTTTACTATGGCTACACCTTC. As protein: CASSTPGDLYYGYTF.

The V and J genes are TRBV19 and TRBJ2-5; 8 bases align to TRBD1. The V segment lost 4 bases and the J segment 3 bases; nucleotides outside the gene matches: 7. There are 15 residues in the CDR3. In germline, CDR1 is LNHDA, CDR2 SQIVND (reference sequence). CDR3 in DNA: TGTGCCAGTAGTAAGATAACAGGGGGAAAAGAGACCCAGTACTTC. Encoded protein: CASSKITGGKETQYF.

The rearrangement joins TRBV6-5 to TRBJ1-2; 7 positions agree with TRBD1. Germline V gene sequence: CDR1 MNHEY, CDR2 SVGAGI. The J segment lost 4 bases and the V segment lost 0 bases, leaving 5 bases of the junction unmatched. This CDR3 is built from 15 residues. CDR3 loop: CASSYSNRGGYGYTF. CDR3 DNA: TGTGCCAGCAGTTACTCGAACAGGGGCGGCTATGGCTACACCTTC.